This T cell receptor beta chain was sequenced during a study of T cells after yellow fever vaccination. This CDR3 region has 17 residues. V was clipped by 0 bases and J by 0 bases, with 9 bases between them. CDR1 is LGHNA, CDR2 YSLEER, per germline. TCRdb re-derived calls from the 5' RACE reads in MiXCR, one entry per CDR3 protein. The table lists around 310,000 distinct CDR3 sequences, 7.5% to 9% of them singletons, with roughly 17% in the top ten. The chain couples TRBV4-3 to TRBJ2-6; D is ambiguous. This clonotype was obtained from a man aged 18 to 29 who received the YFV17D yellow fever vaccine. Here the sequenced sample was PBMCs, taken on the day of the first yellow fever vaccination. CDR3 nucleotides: TGCGCCAGCAGCCAAGATTACGGCCCCTCTGGGGCCAACGTCCTGACTTTC. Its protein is CASSQDYGPSGANVLTF.